This entry lists 5 T cell receptor beta chains sequenced from one sample in a study of CD8 T cells in Susac syndrome. An amount of RNA that ranged from roughly 0.45 to 1 ug was reverse transcribed with random hexamers. Via MiXCR, TCRdb re-called the immunoSEQ multiplex PCR reads, giving one row per CDR3 protein. The top ten clones hold 0.095% to 0.15% of a sample with over 150,000 distinct CDR3 sequences, approximately 95% of them seen once. The sample was CD4+ T cells from PBMCs. The receptors come from a human donor with Susac syndrome.

This sequence joins TRBV27 and TRBJ2-5; 14 nucleotides match TRBD2. There are 15 residues in the CDR3. Germline values: CDR1 MNHEY, CDR2 SMNVEV (reference sequence). V trimming: 6 bases; J trimming: 2 bases; junction bases outside the gene matches: 2. CDR3 region: CASRRLAGGQETQYF. CDR3 nucleotide sequence: TGTGCCAGCAGGAGACTAGCGGGGGGGCAAGAGACCCAGTACTTC.

This chain connects TRBV30 to TRBJ2-2, with D possibly TRBD1 on 5 matching bases. V shed 0 bases and J shed 2 bases, with 13 bases lying between them. CDR3 length: 16 residues. Germline V CDR1 and CDR2: GTSNPN, SVGIG (reference sequence). The chain's CDR3 is CAWSVPGPLNTGELFF. The CDR3 DNA reads as TGTGCCTGGAGTGTACCAGGGCCGCTCAACACCGGGGAGCTGTTTTTT.

The chain employs TRBV7-2 and TRBJ2-5, with 7 bases aligning to TRBD2. The J segment lost 7 bases and the V segment lost 5 bases, leaving 10 bases of the junction unmatched. Germline loops: CDR1 SGHTA, CDR2 FQGNSA. The CDR3 sequence is 14 residues long. The CDR3 coding sequence is TGTGCCAGCAGCCTCAAGCGGGATGGGGTGACCCAGTACTTC. Translated: CASSLKRDGVTQYF.

This chain uses TRBV7-9 with TRBJ2-1, with D hard to call. Germline V CDR1 and CDR2: SEHNR, FQNEAQ (reference sequence). The CDR3 loop spans 12 amino acids. Between the trimmed V and J ends, which lost 1 base and 9 bases, there was a span of 7 bases. The CDR3 sequence is CASSLGSLEQFF. The CDR3, as DNA: TGTGCCAGCAGCTTAGGTAGTCTTGAGCAGTTCTTC.

The rearrangement joins TRBV4-3 to TRBJ2-4; D is perhaps TRBD2 (7 bases). V was cut by 1 base and J by 0 bases, with 13 bases left in between. From germline, CDR1 is LGHNA and CDR2 YSLEER. This CDR3 comprises 17 residues. CDR3 sequence reads: CASSQVGEGVAKNIQYF. DNA of the CDR3: TGCGCCAGCAGCCAAGTGGGGGAGGGGGTAGCCAAAAACATTCAGTACTTC.